The clone carrying this T cell receptor (beta chain) has at least ten counts. This sample stems from a study of T-cell reconstitution after alpha-beta-depleted transplantation in children. This sample's TCRbeta library carried unique molecular identifier barcodes. TCRdb processed the PCR reads anew with MiXCR; each CDR3 protein has one entry. The table shows about 600,000 distinct CDR3 sequences, with roughly 10% occurring only once. This material consisted of PBMCs from the stem cell graft donor, taken from the stem cell graft. The sequence came from a human donor who donated a stem cell graft to a child with acute myeloid leukemia.

The CDR3 DNA is TGTGCCAGCAGCTTGGTGCCCAGGGAAGATAATTCACCCCTCCACTTT. Translation: CASSLVPREDNSPLHF. The genes are TRBV5-5 and TRBJ1-6, with D perhaps matching TRBD1 (5 bases). Germline lookup yields CDR1 SGHKS and CDR2 YYEKEE (reference sequence). CDR3 length: 16 amino acids. Trimming took 0 bases from V and 5 from J, leaving 12 bases between them.